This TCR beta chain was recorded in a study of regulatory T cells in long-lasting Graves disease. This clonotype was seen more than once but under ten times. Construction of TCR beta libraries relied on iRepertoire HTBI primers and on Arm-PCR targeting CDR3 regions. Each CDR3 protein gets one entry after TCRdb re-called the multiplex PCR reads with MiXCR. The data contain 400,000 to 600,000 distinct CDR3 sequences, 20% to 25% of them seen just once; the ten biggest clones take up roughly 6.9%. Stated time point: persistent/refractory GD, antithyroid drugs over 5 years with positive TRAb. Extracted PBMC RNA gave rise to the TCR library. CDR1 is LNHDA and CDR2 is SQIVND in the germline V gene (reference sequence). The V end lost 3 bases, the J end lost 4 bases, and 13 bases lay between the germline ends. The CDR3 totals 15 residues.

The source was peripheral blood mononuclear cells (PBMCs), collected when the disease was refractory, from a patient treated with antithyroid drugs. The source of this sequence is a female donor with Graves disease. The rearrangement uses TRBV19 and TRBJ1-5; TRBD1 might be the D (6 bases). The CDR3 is CASSIADRLNQPQHF. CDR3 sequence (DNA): TGTGCCAGTAGTATTGCCGACAGGTTAAATCAGCCCCAGCATTTT. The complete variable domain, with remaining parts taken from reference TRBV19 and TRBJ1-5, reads DGGITQSPKYLFRKEGQNVTLSCEQNLNHDAMYWYRQDPGQGLRLIYYSQIVNDFQKGDIAEGYSVSREKKESFPLTVTSAQKNPTAFYLCASSIADRLNQPQHFGDGTRLSIL.